Listed below are T cell receptor beta chains from one sample, sequenced in a study of cytotoxic CD8 clonotypes in ibrutinib-treated CLL. This table comes from immunoSEQ multiplex PCR, and its TCRdb copy is limited to in-frame clones, with some not included. The data contain nearly 300,000 clones, approximately 76% of them singletons. This sample comprised PBMCs, obtained at disease progression, from a patient treated with ibrutinib. The source of these receptors is a human donor with chronic lymphocytic leukemia. Each CDR3 is given with its conserved first and last residue. The D gene is left open where the match is weak. Clone size is not always given. Where it is, it says once, few, many or a class for expanded clones.

d_gene	abundance	j_gene	v_gene	CDR3aa	CDR3nt
-	once	TRBJ2-5	TRBV7-9	CASSWDFQETQYF	TGTGCCAGCAGCTGGGACTTTCAAGAGACCCAGTACTTC
-	once	TRBJ1-1	TRBV6-5	CASSYSINTEAFF	TGTGCCAGCAGTTACTCGATAAACACTGAAGCTTTCTTT
-	-	TRBJ2-6	TRBV4-2	CASSQAGNSGANVLTF	TGTGCCAGCAGCCAAGCGGGGAACTCTGGGGCCAACGTCCTGACTTTC
-	-	TRBJ2-3	TRBV5-1	CASSLVGTSISTNTQYF	TGCGCCAGCAGCTTGGTGGGGACATCCATCAGCACAAATACGCAGTATTTT
TRBD2	-	TRBJ2-4	TRBV7-9	CASSPGLGKNIQYF	TGTGCCAGCAGCCCTGGACTAGGGAAAAACATTCAGTACTTC
-	-	TRBJ2-7	TRBV7-2	CASSLEASNEQYF	TGTGCCAGCAGCTTAGAGGCTAGCAACGAGCAGTACTTC
TRBD2	-	TRBJ2-7	TRBV7-9	CASSPLSRLAGEQYF	TGTGCCAGCAGCCCCCTTTCGAGACTAGCGGGAGAGCAGTACTTC
-	-	TRBJ2-7	TRBV9	CASSVAQGAGEQYF	TGTGCCAGCAGCGTAGCACAGGGTGCCGGCGAGCAGTACTTC
-	-	TRBJ1-2	TRBV4-3	CASSQAPGANYGYTF	TGCGCCAGCAGCCAAGCTCCGGGAGCTAACTATGGCTACACCTTC
-	-	TRBJ2-7	TRBV5-1	CASSSTTAFLSF	TGCGCCAGCAGCTCTACGACGGCCTTCTTGAGTTTC
-	-	TRBJ2-3	TRBV29-1	CSVEDTRLAAWDTQYF	TGCAGCGTTGAAGATACTAGATTAGCGGCCTGGGATACGCAGTATTTT
TRBD1	-	TRBJ1-4	TRBV6-5	CASSAPGGGNEKLFF	TGTGCCAGCAGCGCTCCAGGGGGGGGGAATGAAAAACTGTTTTTT
TRBD2	-	TRBJ2-1	TRBV4-1	CASRSGGASIGEQFF	TGCGCCAGCCGTAGCGGGGGGGCCTCGATCGGTGAGCAGTTCTTC
TRBD1	-	TRBJ1-2	TRBV13	CASSSSRQGLHGYTF	TGTGCCAGCAGCAGTTCGAGACAGGGCCTACATGGCTACACCTTC
-	few	TRBJ2-1	TRBV7-3	CASSLASPSVKGNNEQFF	TGTGCCAGCAGCTTAGCGTCTCCTAGCGTGAAAGGTAACAATGAGCAGTTCTTC
-	-	TRBJ1-2	TRBV28	CASRLDSASGYTF	TGTGCCAGCAGACTAGACTCAGCGAGTGGCTACACCTTC
-	-	TRBJ2-1	TRBV4-3	CASSQSTFGSEQFF	TGCGCCAGCAGCCAATCGACTTTTGGAAGTGAGCAGTTCTTC
-	-	TRBJ1-5	TRBV18	CASSPQQGFEPQHF	TGTGCCAGCTCACCCCAACAGGGATTTGAGCCCCAGCATTTT
-	-	TRBJ1-3	TRBV10-1	CASRDNSGNTIYF	TGCGCCAGCAGGGACAACTCTGGAAACACCATATATTTT
-	many	TRBJ2-3	TRBV7-9	CASSLQGGTDTQYF	TGTGCCAGCAGCTTACAGGGAGGCACAGATACGCAGTATTTT
-	-	TRBJ1-2	TRBV6-1	CASRTFRVIGGYTF	TGTGCCAGCAGGACTTTCAGGGTTATCGGTGGCTACACCTTC
-	-	TRBJ2-7	TRBV29-1	CSVEGPVGRYEQYF	TGCAGCGTTGAAGGACCCGTAGGCCGGTACGAGCAGTACTTC
TRBD2	-	TRBJ2-7	TRBV11-2	CASSLVGGRAREQYF	TGTGCCAGCAGCTTAGTAGGCGGGAGGGCCCGCGAGCAGTACTTC
-	-	TRBJ2-3	TRBV7-9	CASSQLSASTDTQYF	TGTGCCAGCAGCCAACTTAGCGCTAGCACAGATACGCAGTATTTT
-	-	TRBJ2-7	TRBV7-2	CASSLRPRPVTYEQYF	TGTGCCAGCAGCTTAAGGCCACGGCCAGTCACCTACGAGCAGTACTTC
TRBD2	-	TRBJ2-7	TRBV28	CASSPGTSGSTEQYF	TGTGCCAGCAGTCCAGGGACTAGCGGTTCTACCGAGCAGTACTTC